The T cell receptor (beta chain) described here comes from a study of shared clonotypes between healthy human individuals. General study results and limits: Non-shared clonotypes had lower generation probabilities than those shared by all four donors.

This clone showed up just once. Its antigen is not known. The table came from immunoSEQ multiplex PCR; TCRdb's copy has only in-frame clones and leaves some out. This sample has approximately 710,000 clones, with 80% to 95% found just once. The CDR3 length is 14 residues. V was clipped by 6 bases and J by 2 bases; unmatched bases: 3. CDR1 and CDR2 from the germline V gene are MGHRA and YSYEKL. The J gene is TRBJ1-2, the V gene TRBV4-1; 10 nucleotides line up with TRBD1. This clonotype was obtained from a man aged 18 to 30 in good health. Some clones in this sample may be carry-over from other donors' samples. The source material was memory CD8+ T cells from PBMCs. Subset meaning: CD45RO+ cells pooled with CCR7-negative TemRA cells. CDR3 sequence: CASSKDRGNYGYTF. The CDR3 nucleotides read TGCGCCAGCAGTAAGGACAGGGGGAACTATGGCTACACCTTC.